Following are 23 T cell receptor beta chains from one sample sequenced in a study of blood T cell repertoires in COVID-19. The repertoire was sequenced with immunoSEQ multiplex PCR; TCRdb's copy has only in-frame clones and lacks some. The repertoire holds 200,000 to 250,000 clones, with more than 75% as singletons. Sequenced input: peripheral blood. All receptors come from a human donor in a cohort sampled during active COVID-19.

The chain combines TRBV5-1 with TRBJ2-3; TRBD1 matches at 9 bases. Per germline, CDR1 SGHRS and CDR2 YFSETQ. The CDR3 is 15 residues long. J gave up 4 bases and V 0 bases, and 3 bases lay outside the gene matches. CDR3 residues: CASSLAGTGSDTQYF. The DNA of the CDR3 is TGCGCCAGCAGCTTGGCCGGGACAGGGTCAGATACGCAGTATTTT.

Only a few counts were recorded for this clone. The gene calls are TRBV19 and TRBJ1-2, with no clear D. The germline V gene encodes CDR1 LNHDA and CDR2 SQIVND (reference sequence). Trimming took off 5 bases at V and 6 bases at J, with 19 bases between the two ends. The CDR3 covers 15 residues. The chain's CDR3 is CASSQGLQSTHGYTF. CDR3 nucleotides: TGTGCCAGTAGTCAAGGACTCCAAAGTACGCATGGCTACACCTTC.

The rearrangement links TRBV28 to TRBJ1-2, with 10 bases that match TRBD1. The V and J ends lost 4 bases and 1 base, in that order; junction bases with no gene match: 6. The CDR3 has 16 amino acids. CDR1 is MDHEN, CDR2 SYDVKM, per germline. CDR3 residues: CASSSIRDRGNYGYTF. For the CDR3, the DNA is TGTGCCAGCAGTTCTATCCGGGACAGGGGTAACTATGGCTACACCTTC.

This clone has only a few counts. The chain uses TRBV6-2 or TRBV6-3 and TRBJ1-4, with a weak D call TRBD1 (5 bases). Germline CDR1 is MNHEY and CDR2 is SVGEGT. CDR3 size: 11 residues. V lost 6 bases and J lost 11, with 10 bases in between. CDR3 nucleotides: TGTGCCAGCAGCTCCCGGGGGAAACTGTTTTTT. Translated, it gives CASSSRGKLFF.

V and J are TRBV12-3 or TRBV12-4 and TRBJ2-7; TRBD1 might be the D (6 bases). V was shortened by 4 bases and J by 7 bases, with 14 bases between the two germline ends. The CDR3 covers 13 residues. CDR3 protein: CASSWDTPGEQYF. DNA for the CDR3: TGTGCCAGCAGTTGGGACACGCCTGGGGAGCAGTACTTC.

The V call is TRBV21-1, the J call TRBJ2-2; the table's D call, TRBD2, has no DNA check behind it. TRBV21-1 is listed as a pseudogene. CDR3 size: 12 residues. The CDR3 protein is CASSMRPGELFF. The CDR3 DNA sequence: TGTGCCAGCAGCATGCGGCCCGGGGAGCTGTTTTTT.

The rearrangement uses TRBV5-1 and TRBJ2-7, with 10 bases identical to TRBD1. J lost 5 bases, V lost 4 bases, and 9 bases had no gene match. Germline lookup yields CDR1 SGHRS and CDR2 YFSETQ. There are 15 residues in the CDR3. The CDR3 sequence is CASSHQTGGYDEQYF. For the CDR3, the DNA is TGCGCCAGCAGCCACCAGACAGGGGGCTATGACGAGCAGTACTTC. The variable domain in full, completed from reference TRBV5-1 and TRBJ2-7, reads KAGVTQTPRYLIKTRGQQVTLSCSPISGHRSVSWYQQTPGQGLQFLFEYFSETQRNKGNFPGRFSGRQFSNSRSEMNVSTLELGDSALYLCASSHQTGGYDEQYFGPGTRLTVT.

The chain combines TRBV5-1 with TRBJ2-5; 7 nucleotides align to TRBD2. The trim removed 4 bases at V and 5 bases at J, leaving 11 bases unmatched. Germline V CDR1 and CDR2: SGHRS, YFSETQ. This CDR3 spans 15 amino acids. The CDR3 sequence: CASSDTRGGTETQYF. CDR3 bases: TGCGCCAGCAGCGATACGCGGGGAGGGACGGAGACCCAGTACTTC.

The V gene is TRBV5-1, the J gene TRBJ2-1, with D possibly being TRBD2 (6 bases). CDR3 size: 15 residues. V was trimmed by 0 bases and J by 9 bases, leaving 16 bases between them. Germline CDR1 is SGHRS and CDR2 is YFSETQ. This CDR3 reads CASSLGRGGWGEQFF. The CDR3 bases are TGCGCCAGCAGCTTGGGTCGGGGAGGTTGGGGTGAGCAGTTCTTC.

J is TRBJ2-5 and V is TRBV5-1, with D perhaps TRBD1 (5 bases). CDR1 is SGHRS, CDR2 YFSETQ, per germline. The germline V and J ends were trimmed by 4 bases and 1 base, with 14 bases remaining between them. The CDR3 sequence is 15 residues long. The DNA of the CDR3 is TGCGCCAGCAGCCCCCTCAGGGCGGCCCAAGAGACCCAGTACTTC. Translating it yields CASSPLRAAQETQYF. The full variable domain, its missing parts supplied by reference TRBV5-1 and TRBJ2-5, is KAGVTQTPRYLIKTRGQQVTLSCSPISGHRSVSWYQQTPGQGLQFLFEYFSETQRNKGNFPGRFSGRQFSNSRSEMNVSTLELGDSALYLCASSPLRAAQETQYFGPGTRLLVL.

This sequence joins TRBV28 and TRBJ1-3; D is unresolved. The CDR3 totals 11 residues. Trimming took 7 bases from V and 4 from J, leaving 5 bases between them. Germline assignment: CDR1 MDHEN and CDR2 SYDVKM. The chain's CDR3 is CASTRGNTIYF. The CDR3 DNA sequence: TGTGCCAGCACCCGGGGAAACACCATATATTTT.

The chain couples TRBV12-3 or TRBV12-4 to TRBJ2-1, with a tentative D call TRBD2 (6 bases). The CDR3 is 13 amino acids. Trimming pared 3 bases from V and 9 bases from J, leaving 12 bases between. In DNA form, the CDR3 reads TGTGCCAGCAGTTTGGAGGGTTCGGGTGAGCAGTTCTTC. It encodes CASSLEGSGEQFF.

This clone showed up just a few times. The chain is built from TRBV5-6 and TRBJ1-2, with a possible D match to TRBD1 (5 bases). The CDR3 is 15 residues long. V shed 1 base and J shed 10 bases, with 20 bases lying between them. Germline lookup yields CDR1 SGHDT and CDR2 YYEEEE. CDR3 in amino acids: CASSLSSQGLRDYTF. The CDR3 bases are TGTGCCAGCAGCTTGAGTAGTCAGGGCTTGCGTGACTACACCTTC.

The genes are TRBV3-1 (or the pseudogene TRBV3-2) and TRBJ2-7; the D gene is possibly TRBD1 (5 bases). Germline CDR1 is LGHDT and CDR2 is YNNKEL (reference sequence). The CDR3 is 12 residues long. The V end was cut by 7 bases, the J end by 4 bases, with 11 bases between. CDR3 nucleotide sequence: TGTGCCAGCAAGGGGTTCAGTTACGAGCAGTACTTC. Translating it yields CASKGFSYEQYF.

V and J are TRBV19 and TRBJ1-2, with 7 nucleotides matching TRBD1. With 4 bases clipped from V and 8 bases from J, the junction kept 13 bases outside the gene matches. Germline values: CDR1 LNHDA, CDR2 SQIVND (reference sequence). This CDR3 contains 15 residues. The CDR3 loop is CASSTGTATLGGYTF. CDR3 DNA sequence: TGTGCCAGTAGTACCGGGACAGCAACTTTAGGGGGCTACACCTTC.

The chain recombines TRBV6-5 with TRBJ1-2; TRBD1 matches at 7 bases. Germline V CDR1 and CDR2: MNHEY, SVGAGI. The CDR3 is 12 residues long. Trimming took 4 bases from V and 8 from J; bases not matched to a gene: 4. CDR3 coding DNA: TGTGCCAGCAGTTCGGCAGGGGGAGGCTACACCTTC. Encoded protein: CASSSAGGGYTF.

V and J are TRBV9 and TRBJ2-5; no clear D. CDR1 is SGDLS, CDR2 YYNGEE, per germline. Trimming removed 0 bases from V and 1 base from J, with 10 bases in between. This CDR3 comprises 15 residues. CDR3 bases: TGTGCCAGCAGCGTAGGGGCCGTACGCCAAGAGACCCAGTACTTC. This codes for CASSVGAVRQETQYF. Full variable domain (outside the CDR3, taken from reference TRBV9 and TRBJ2-5): DSGVTQTPKHLITATGQRVTLRCSPRSGDLSVYWYQQSLDQGLQFLIQYYNGEERAKGNILERFSAQQFPDLHSELNLSSLELGDSALYFCASSVGAVRQETQYFGPGTRLLVL.

This clone was seen only once. At one of its ends the junction is not consistent with the germline gene, which may arise from a read error. The chain links TRBV6-1 to TRBJ1-2; weak D call: TRBD1 (5 bases). The CDR3 consists of 15 residues. CDR1 is MNHNS, CDR2 SASEGT, per germline. The CDR3 region has the DNA TGTGCCAGCAGAGAAGGAGGAGGGGATGGTGGTGGCTACACCTTC. Residues: CASREGGGDGGGYTF.

By share of the sample, this clone is medium-sized. The chain employs TRBV19 and TRBJ1-2, with no clear D. This CDR3 has 14 residues. Germline V gene sequence: CDR1 LNHDA, CDR2 SQIVND (reference sequence). The germline V and J ends were trimmed by 6 bases and 7 bases, with 18 bases remaining between them. The CDR3 nucleotides read TGTGCCAGTAGGACCGAGCTGGAATCGGGTGGCTACACCTTC. This translates into CASRTELESGGYTF.

The chain joins TRBV27 to TRBJ2-5; 14 bases are shared with TRBD2. The trim removed 6 bases at V and 3 bases at J, leaving 12 bases unmatched. Germline CDR1 MNHEY, CDR2 SMNVEV (reference sequence). The CDR3 is 18 residues long. The CDR3 is CASSQSATSGGVEETQYF. The DNA of the CDR3 is TGTGCCAGCAGCCAATCGGCGACTAGCGGGGGGGTGGAAGAGACCCAGTACTTC.

This chain joins TRBV13 and TRBJ1-2; 10 positions agree with TRBD1. The germline V gene has CDR1 PRHDT and CDR2 FYEKMQ (reference sequence). V gave up 4 bases and J gave up 8 bases; unmatched junction bases: 7. CDR3 length: 14 amino acids. CDR3 sequence reads: CASSSRDRGGGYTF. CDR3 DNA: TGTGCCAGCAGCTCCCGGGACAGGGGCGGCGGCTACACCTTC.

The chain recombines TRBV5-1 with TRBJ2-1, with 8 bases matching TRBD2. The germline V gene has CDR1 SGHRS and CDR2 YFSETQ. V lost 0 bases and J lost 9; bases outside the gene matches: 8. This CDR3 region has 15 residues. CDR3 bases: TGCGCCAGCAGCTTGGATTTGGCGGGAGGCGCTGAGCAGTTCTTC. Translation: CASSLDLAGGAEQFF.

The gene calls are TRBV29-1 and TRBJ1-1; D is possibly TRBD1 (6 bases). This CDR3 has 12 amino acids. Germline V gene sequence: CDR1 SQVTM, CDR2 ANQGSEA. The V gene lost 1 base and the J gene lost 7 bases, with 10 bases spanning the gap. The CDR3 DNA reads TGCAGCGTTGAAGGACAGGCGGGTGAAGCTTTCTTT. Translating it yields CSVEGQAGEAFF.